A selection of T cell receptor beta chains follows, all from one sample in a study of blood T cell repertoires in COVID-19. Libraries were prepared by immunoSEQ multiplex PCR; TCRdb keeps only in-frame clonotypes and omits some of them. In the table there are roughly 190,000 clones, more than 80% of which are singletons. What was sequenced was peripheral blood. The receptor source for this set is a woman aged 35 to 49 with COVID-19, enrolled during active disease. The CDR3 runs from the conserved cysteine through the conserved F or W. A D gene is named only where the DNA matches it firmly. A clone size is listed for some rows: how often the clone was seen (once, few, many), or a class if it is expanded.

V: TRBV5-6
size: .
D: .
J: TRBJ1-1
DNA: TGTGCCAGCACCATGTTCGGGGGGGGCTTCCAGGGCACTGAAGCTTTCTTT
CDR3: CASTMFGGGFQGTEAFF

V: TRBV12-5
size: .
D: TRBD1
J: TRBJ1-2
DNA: TGTGCTAGTGGCCCCGGGACAGGGTATGGCTACACCTTC
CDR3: CASGPGTGYGYTF

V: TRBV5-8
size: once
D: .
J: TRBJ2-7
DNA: TGTGCCAGCAGCCAAACACAAGACAGGATCTCCTACGAGCAGTACTTC
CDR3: CASSQTQDRISYEQYF

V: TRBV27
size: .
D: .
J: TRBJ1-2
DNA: TGTGCCAGCAGTTTAGCCGGGATTGGCTACACCTTC
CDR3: CASSLAGIGYTF

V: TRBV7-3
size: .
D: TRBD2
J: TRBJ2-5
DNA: TGTGCCAGCAGCTTGACTAGCGGGGTGGGGACCCAGTACTTC
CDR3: CASSLTSGVGTQYF

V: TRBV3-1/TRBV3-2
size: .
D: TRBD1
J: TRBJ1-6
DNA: TGTGCCAGCAGCCCGGGGACAGGTAATTCACCCCTCCACTTT
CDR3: CASSPGTGNSPLHF

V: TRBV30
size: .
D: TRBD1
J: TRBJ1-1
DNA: TGTGCCTGCCGACAGGGGGCTGGGACTGAAGCTTTCTTT
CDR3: CACRQGAGTEAFF

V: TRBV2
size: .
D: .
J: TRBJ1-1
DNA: TGTGCCACCCTCGGGAGGAGCACTGAAGCTTTCTTT
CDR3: CATLGRSTEAFF

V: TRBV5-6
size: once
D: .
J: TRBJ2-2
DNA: TGTGCCAGCAGCTTGAGTCCCAGGAACACCGGGGAGCTGTTTTTT
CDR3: CASSLSPRNTGELFF

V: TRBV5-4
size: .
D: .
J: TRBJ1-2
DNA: TGTGCCAGCAGCTTTGAGGGGAGGGATTTCTATGGCTACACCTTC
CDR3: CASSFEGRDFYGYTF

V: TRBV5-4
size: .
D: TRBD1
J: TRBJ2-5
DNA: TGTGCCAGCAGCTTTAGACAGGGAGAAGAGACCCAGTACTTC
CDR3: CASSFRQGEETQYF

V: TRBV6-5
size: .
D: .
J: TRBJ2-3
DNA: TGTGCCAGCAGTCGAGACTGGAGAAGCACAGATACGCAGTATTTT
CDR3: CASSRDWRSTDTQYF